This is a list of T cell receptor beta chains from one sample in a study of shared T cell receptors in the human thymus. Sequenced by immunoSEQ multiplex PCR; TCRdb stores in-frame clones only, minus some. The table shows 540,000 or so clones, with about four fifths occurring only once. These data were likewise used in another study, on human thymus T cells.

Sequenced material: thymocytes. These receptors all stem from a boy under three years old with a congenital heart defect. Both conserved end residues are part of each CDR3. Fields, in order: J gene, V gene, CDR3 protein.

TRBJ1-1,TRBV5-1,CASSLARGLGDTEAFF
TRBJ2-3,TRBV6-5,CASHTRASGRQYF
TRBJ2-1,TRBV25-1,CASSEYWRDEPYNEQFF
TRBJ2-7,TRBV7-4,CASSPRAGGEQYF
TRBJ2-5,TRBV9,CASSAQTSPEETQYF
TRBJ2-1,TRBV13,CASSFRWLFTPGNEQFF
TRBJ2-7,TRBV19,CASSILHLRGAYEQYF
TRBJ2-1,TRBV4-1,CASSQPRLAGPHNEQFF
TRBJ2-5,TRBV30,CAGRRQGAGETQYF
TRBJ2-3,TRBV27,CASSTRQGHITDTQYF
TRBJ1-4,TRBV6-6,CASSYRSTDEKLFF
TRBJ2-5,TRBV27,CASSLSAGGPETQYF
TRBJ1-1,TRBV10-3,CAMKGQGGNTEAFF
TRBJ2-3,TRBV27,CASRGNDWDSAISMSTDTQYF
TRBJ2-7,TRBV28,CASRLGPTYEQYF
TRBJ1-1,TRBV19,CASSIVEGPSIEAFF